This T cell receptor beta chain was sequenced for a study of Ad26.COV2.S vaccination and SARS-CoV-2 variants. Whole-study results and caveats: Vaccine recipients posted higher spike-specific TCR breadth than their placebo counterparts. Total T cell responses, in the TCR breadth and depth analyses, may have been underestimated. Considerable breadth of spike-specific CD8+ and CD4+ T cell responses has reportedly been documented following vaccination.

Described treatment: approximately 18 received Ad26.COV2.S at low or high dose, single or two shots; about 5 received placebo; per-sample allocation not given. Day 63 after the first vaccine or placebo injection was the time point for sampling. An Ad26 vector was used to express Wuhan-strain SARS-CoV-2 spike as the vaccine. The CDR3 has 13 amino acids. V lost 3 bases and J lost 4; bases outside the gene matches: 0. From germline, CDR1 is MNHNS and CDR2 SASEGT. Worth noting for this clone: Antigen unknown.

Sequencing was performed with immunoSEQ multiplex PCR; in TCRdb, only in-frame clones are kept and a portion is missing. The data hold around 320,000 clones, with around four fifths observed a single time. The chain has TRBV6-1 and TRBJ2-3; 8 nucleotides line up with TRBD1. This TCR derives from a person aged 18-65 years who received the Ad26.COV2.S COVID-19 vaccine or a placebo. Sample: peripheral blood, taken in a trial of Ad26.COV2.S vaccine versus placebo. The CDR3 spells CASSDRGPDTQYF. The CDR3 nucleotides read TGTGCCAGCAGTGACAGGGGGCCAGATACGCAGTATTTT.